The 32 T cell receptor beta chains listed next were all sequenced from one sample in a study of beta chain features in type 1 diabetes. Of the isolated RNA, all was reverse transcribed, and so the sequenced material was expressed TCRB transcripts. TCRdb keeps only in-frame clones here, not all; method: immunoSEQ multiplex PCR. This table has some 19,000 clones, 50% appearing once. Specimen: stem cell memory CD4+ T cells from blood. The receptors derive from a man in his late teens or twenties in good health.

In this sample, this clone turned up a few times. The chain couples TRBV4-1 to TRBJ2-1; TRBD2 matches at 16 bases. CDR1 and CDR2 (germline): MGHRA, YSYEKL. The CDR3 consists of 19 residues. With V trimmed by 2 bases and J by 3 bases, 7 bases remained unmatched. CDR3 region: CASSQRGLAGGPLYNEQFF. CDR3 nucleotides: TGCGCCAGCAGCCAAAGGGGACTAGCGGGAGGGCCTCTCTACAATGAGCAGTTCTTC.

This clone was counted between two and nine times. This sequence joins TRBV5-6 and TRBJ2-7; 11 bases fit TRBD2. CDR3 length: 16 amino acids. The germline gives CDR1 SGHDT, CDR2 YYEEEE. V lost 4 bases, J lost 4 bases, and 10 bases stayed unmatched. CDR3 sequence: CASSADSGGASYEQYF. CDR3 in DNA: TGTGCCAGCAGCGCCGATAGCGGGGGGGCATCTTACGAGCAGTACTTC.

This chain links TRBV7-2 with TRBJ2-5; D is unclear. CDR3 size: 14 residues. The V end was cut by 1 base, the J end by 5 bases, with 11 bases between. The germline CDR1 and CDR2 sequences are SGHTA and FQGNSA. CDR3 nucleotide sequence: TGTGCCAGCAGCTTAGTTTCCGTATTCGAGACCCAGTACTTC. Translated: CASSLVSVFETQYF.

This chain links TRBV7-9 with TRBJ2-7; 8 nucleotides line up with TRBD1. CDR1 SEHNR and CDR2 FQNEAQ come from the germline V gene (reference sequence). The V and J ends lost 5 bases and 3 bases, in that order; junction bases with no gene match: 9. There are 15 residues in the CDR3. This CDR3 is CASSSLGQAIYEQYF. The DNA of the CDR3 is TGTGCCAGCAGCAGCCTGGGACAGGCCATCTACGAGCAGTACTTC.

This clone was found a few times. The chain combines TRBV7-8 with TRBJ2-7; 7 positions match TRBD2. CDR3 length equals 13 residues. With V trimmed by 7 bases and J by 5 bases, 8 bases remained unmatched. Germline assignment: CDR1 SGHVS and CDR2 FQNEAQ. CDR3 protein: CASTHPSGDEQYF. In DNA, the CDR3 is TGTGCCAGCACCCACCCGAGCGGGGACGAGCAGTACTTC.

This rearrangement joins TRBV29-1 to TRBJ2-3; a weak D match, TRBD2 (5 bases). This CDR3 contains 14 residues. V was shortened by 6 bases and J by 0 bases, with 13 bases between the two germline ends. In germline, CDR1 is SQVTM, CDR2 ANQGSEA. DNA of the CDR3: TGCAGCGTACCCCGGGAATCTAGCACAGATACGCAGTATTTT. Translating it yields CSVPRESSTDTQYF.

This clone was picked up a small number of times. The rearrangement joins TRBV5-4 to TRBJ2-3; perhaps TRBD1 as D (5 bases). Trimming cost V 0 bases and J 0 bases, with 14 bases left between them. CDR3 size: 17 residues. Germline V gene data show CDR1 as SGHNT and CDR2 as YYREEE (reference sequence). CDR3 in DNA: TGTGCCAGCAGCTTGGGGGGCCTAGGGTCGAGCACAGATACGCAGTATTTT. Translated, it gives CASSLGGLGSSTDTQYF.

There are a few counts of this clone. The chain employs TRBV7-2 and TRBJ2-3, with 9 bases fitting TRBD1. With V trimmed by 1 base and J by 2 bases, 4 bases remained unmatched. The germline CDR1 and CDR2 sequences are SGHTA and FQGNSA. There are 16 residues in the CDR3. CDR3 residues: CASSLGGTGTTDTQYF. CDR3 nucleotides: TGTGCCAGCAGCTTAGGTGGGACAGGGACCACAGATACGCAGTATTTT.

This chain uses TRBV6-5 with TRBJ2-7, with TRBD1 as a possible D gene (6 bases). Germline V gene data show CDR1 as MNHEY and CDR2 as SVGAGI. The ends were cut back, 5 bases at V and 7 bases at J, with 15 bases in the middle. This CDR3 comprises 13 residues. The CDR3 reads CASSQGTTGEQYF. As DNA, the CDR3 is TGTGCCAGCAGTCAGGGGACCACAGGGGAGCAGTACTTC.

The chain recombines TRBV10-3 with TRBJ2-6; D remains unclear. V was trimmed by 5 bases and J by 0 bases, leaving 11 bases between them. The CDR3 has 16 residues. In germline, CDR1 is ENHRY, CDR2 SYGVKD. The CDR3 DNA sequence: TGTGCCATCAGTACTAACACCCTCTCTGGGGCCAACGTCCTGACTTTC. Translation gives CAISTNTLSGANVLTF.

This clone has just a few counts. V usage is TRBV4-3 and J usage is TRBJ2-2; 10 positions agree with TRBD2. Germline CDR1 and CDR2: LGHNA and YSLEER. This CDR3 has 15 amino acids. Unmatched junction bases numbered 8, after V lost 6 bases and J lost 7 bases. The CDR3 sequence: CASRRTSGDFGELFF. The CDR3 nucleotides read TGCGCCAGCAGACGAACTAGCGGGGATTTCGGGGAGCTGTTTTTT.

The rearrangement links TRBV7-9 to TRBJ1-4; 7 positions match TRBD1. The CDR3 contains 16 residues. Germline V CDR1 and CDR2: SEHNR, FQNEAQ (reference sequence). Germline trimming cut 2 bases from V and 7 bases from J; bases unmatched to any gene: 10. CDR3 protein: CASSLQTGASGEKLFF. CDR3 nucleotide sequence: TGTGCCAGCAGCTTACAAACAGGGGCGTCGGGTGAAAAACTGTTTTTT.

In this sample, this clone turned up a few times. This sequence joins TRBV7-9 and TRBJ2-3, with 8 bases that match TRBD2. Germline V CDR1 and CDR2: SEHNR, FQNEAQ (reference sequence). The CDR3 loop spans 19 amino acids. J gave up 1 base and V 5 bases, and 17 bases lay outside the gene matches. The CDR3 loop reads CASSTGSGGDLARTDTQYF. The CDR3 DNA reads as TGTGCCAGCAGCACAGGGAGCGGGGGAGACCTCGCCCGCACAGATACGCAGTATTTT. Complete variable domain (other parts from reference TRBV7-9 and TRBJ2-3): DTGVSQNPRHKITKRGQNVTFRCDPISEHNRLYWYRQTLGQGPEFLTYFQNEAQLEKSRLLSDRFSAERPKGSFSTLEIQRTEQGDSAMYLCASSTGSGGDLARTDTQYFGPGTRLTVL.

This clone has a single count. The CDR3 region has the DNA TGTGCCAGCAGGGGGAGAGGACTCAAAACGATTGAGCAGTACTTC. The encoded protein is CASRGRGLKTIEQYF. This chain uses TRBV5-4 with TRBJ2-7, with D possibly being TRBD2 (5 bases). V was pared by 5 bases and J by 7 bases, with 22 bases between. Germline CDR1 and CDR2: SGHNT and YYREEE (reference sequence). The CDR3 has 15 residues.

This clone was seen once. In DNA form, the CDR3 reads TGCGCCAGCAGCTTGCCTCCCTACGGCCGGACTAGCGAAAAAGATACGCAGTATTTT. This codes for CASSLPPYGRTSEKDTQYF. The genes are TRBV5-1 and TRBJ2-3; 9 bases fit TRBD2. V was clipped by 1 base and J by 5 bases; unmatched bases: 17. The germline gives CDR1 SGHRS, CDR2 YFSETQ. The CDR3 spans 19 residues.

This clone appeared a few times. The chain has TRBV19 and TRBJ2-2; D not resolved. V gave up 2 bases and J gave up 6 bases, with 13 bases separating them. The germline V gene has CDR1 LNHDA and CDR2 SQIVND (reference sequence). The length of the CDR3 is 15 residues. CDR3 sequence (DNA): TGTGCCAGTAGTATAATCCGCCCTGGAGCCGGGGAGCTGTTTTTT. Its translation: CASSIIRPGAGELFF. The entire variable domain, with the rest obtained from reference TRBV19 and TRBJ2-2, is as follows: DGGITQSPKYLFRKEGQNVTLSCEQNLNHDAMYWYRQDPGQGLRLIYYSQIVNDFQKGDIAEGYSVSREKKESFPLTVTSAQKNPTAFYLCASSIIRPGAGELFFGEGSRLTVL.

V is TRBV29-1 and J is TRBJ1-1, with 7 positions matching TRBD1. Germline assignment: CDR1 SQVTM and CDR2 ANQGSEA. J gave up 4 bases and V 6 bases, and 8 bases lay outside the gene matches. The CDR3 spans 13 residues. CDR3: CSVRQGESTEAFF. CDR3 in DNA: TGCAGCGTCCGACAGGGTGAGAGCACTGAAGCTTTCTTT.

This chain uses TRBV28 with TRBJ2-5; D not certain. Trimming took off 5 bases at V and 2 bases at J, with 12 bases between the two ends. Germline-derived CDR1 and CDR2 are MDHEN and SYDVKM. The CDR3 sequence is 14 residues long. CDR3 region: CASSHQDGQETQYF. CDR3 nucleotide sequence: TGTGCCAGCAGTCACCAGGATGGACAAGAGACCCAGTACTTC. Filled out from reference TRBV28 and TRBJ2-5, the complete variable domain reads DVKVTQSSRYLVKRTGEKVFLECVQDMDHENMFWYRQDPGLGLRLIYFSYDVKMKEKGDIPEGYSVSREKKERFSLILESASTNQTSMYLCASSHQDGQETQYFGPGTRLLVL.

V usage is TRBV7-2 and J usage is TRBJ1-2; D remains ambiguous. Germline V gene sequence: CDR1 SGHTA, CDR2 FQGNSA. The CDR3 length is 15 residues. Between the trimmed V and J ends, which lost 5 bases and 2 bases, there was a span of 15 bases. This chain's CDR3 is CASSPSGLSNYGYTF. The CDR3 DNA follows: TGTGCCAGCAGCCCCTCAGGCTTATCAAACTATGGCTACACCTTC.

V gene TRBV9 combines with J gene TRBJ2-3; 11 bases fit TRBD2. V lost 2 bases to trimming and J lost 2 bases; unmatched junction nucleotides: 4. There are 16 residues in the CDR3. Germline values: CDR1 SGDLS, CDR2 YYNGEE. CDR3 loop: CASSVGTSGLTDTQYF. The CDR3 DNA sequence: TGTGCCAGCAGCGTTGGGACTAGCGGACTCACAGATACGCAGTATTTT.

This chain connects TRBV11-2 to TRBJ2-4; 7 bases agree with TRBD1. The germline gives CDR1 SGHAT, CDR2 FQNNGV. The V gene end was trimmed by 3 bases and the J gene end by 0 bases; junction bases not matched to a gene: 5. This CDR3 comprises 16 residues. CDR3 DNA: TGTGCCAGCAGCTTGGTGGGACAGACAGCCAAAAACATTCAGTACTTC. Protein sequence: CASSLVGQTAKNIQYF.

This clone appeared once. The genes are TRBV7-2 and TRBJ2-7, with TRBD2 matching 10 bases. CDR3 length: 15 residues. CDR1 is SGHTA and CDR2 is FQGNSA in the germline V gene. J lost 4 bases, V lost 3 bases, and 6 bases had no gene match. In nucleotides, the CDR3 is TGTGCCAGCAGCTTCTTAACTAGCGGGACGTACGAGCAGTACTTC. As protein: CASSFLTSGTYEQYF.

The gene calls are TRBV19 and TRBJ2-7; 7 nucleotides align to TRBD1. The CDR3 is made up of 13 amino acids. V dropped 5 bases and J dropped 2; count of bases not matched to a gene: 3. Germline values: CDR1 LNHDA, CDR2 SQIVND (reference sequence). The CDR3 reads CASSSGTAYEQYF. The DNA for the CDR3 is TGTGCCAGTAGTTCCGGGACAGCCTACGAGCAGTACTTC.

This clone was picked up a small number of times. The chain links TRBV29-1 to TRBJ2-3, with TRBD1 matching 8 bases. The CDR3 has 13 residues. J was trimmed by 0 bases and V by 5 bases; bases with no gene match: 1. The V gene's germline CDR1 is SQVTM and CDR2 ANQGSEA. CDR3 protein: CSVWTGSTDTQYF. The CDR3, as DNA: TGCAGCGTTTGGACAGGGAGCACAGATACGCAGTATTTT.

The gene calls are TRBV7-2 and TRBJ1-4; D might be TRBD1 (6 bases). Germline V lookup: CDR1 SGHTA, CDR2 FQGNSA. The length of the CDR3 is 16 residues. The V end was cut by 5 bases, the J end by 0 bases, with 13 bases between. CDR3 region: CASSRGQTATNEKLFF. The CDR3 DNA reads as TGTGCCAGCAGCCGAGGACAGACAGCAACTAATGAAAAACTGTTTTTT. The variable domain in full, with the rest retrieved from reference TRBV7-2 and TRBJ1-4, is GAGVSQSPSNKVTEKGKDVELRCDPISGHTALYWYRQSLGQGLEFLIYFQGNSAPDKSGLPSDRFSAERTGGSVSTLTIQRTQQEDSAVYLCASSRGQTATNEKLFFGSGTQLSVL.

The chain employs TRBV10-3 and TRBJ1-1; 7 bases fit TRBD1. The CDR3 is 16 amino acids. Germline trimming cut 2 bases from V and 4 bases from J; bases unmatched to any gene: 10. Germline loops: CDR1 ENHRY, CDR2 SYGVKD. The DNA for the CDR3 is TGTGCCATCAGTGAGGTGGCAGGGGGACTGGGCACTGAAGCTTTCTTT. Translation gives CAISEVAGGLGTEAFF.

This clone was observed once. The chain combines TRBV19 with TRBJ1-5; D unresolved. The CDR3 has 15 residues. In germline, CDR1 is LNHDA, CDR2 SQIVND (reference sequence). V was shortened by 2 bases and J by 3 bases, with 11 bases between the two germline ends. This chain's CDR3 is CASSIITQPNQPQHF. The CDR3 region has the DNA TGTGCCAGTAGTATAATCACTCAACCCAATCAGCCCCAGCATTTT.

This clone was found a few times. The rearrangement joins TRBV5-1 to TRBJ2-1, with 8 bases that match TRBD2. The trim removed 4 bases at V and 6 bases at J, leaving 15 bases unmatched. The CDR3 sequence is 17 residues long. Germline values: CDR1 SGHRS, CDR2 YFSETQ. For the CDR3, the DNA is TGCGCCAGCAGCCCATCCACCAGAGCGGGGGTTACCAATGAGCAGTTCTTC. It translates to CASSPSTRAGVTNEQFF.

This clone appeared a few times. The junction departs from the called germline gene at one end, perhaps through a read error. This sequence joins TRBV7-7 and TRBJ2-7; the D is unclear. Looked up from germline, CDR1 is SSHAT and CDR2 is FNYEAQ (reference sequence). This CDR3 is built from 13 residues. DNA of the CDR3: TGTGCTAGCAGCTCGGAGTTCGGGTACGAGCAGTACTTC. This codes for CASSSEFGYEQYF. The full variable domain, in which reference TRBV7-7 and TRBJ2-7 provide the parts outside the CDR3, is GAGVSQSPRYKVTKRGQDVTLRCDPISSHATLYWYQQALGQGPEFLTYFNYEAQPDKSGLPSDRFSAERPEGSISTLTIQRTEQRDSAMYRCASSSEFGYEQYFGPGTRLTVT.

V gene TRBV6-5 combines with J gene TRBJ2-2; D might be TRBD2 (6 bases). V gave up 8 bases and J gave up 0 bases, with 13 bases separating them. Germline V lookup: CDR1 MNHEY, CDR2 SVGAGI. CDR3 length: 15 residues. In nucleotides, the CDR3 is TGTGCCAGCGTTGAGGGCGGGACGAACACCGGGGAGCTGTTTTTT. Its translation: CASVEGGTNTGELFF.

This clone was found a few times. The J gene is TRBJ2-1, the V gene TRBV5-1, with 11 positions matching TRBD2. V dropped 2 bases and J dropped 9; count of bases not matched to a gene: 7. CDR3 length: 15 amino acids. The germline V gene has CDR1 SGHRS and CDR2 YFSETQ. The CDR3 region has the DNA TGCGCCAGCAGCTTACTAGCGGGAGATCAGGGTGAGCAGTTCTTC. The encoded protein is CASSLLAGDQGEQFF.

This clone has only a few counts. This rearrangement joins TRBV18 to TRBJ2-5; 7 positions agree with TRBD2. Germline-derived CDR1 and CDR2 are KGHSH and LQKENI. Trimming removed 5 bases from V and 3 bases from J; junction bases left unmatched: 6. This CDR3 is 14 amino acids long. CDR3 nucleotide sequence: TGTGCCAGCTCATTCAGGGAGGGCGAAGAGACCCAGTACTTC. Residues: CASSFREGEETQYF.